This T cell receptor beta chain stems from a study of cytomegalovirus exposure and HLA in healthy donors. Study-level findings and limits: A later analysis by the authors found several of the most significant clusters apparently linked to common viral pathogens. The presence/absence work took it that sequencing depth was about the same across donors. CMV serostatus was the sole immune exposure information available.

This clone showed up just once. Its matching antigen is unknown. Vbeta (60) and Jbeta (13) primers were used in the PCR. Produced via immunoSEQ multiplex PCR; TCRdb's table is partial and in-frame only. Among about 120,000 clones, more than 65% were seen once, and the ten largest hold 1.5%. Germline V gives CDR1 LGHNA, CDR2 YSLEER. Trimming removed 4 bases at V and 4 bases at J, with 13 bases between. The length of the CDR3 is 14 residues. The material sequenced was PBMCs. The genes are TRBV4-3 and TRBJ1-2, with D possibly being TRBD1 (5 bases). The sequence was collected from a woman aged 18-30 years in good health and CMV-seronegative. The CDR3 bases are TGCGCCAGCAGCCCAAAACAGGCGTCCTATGGCTACACCTTC. Translation: CASSPKQASYGYTF.